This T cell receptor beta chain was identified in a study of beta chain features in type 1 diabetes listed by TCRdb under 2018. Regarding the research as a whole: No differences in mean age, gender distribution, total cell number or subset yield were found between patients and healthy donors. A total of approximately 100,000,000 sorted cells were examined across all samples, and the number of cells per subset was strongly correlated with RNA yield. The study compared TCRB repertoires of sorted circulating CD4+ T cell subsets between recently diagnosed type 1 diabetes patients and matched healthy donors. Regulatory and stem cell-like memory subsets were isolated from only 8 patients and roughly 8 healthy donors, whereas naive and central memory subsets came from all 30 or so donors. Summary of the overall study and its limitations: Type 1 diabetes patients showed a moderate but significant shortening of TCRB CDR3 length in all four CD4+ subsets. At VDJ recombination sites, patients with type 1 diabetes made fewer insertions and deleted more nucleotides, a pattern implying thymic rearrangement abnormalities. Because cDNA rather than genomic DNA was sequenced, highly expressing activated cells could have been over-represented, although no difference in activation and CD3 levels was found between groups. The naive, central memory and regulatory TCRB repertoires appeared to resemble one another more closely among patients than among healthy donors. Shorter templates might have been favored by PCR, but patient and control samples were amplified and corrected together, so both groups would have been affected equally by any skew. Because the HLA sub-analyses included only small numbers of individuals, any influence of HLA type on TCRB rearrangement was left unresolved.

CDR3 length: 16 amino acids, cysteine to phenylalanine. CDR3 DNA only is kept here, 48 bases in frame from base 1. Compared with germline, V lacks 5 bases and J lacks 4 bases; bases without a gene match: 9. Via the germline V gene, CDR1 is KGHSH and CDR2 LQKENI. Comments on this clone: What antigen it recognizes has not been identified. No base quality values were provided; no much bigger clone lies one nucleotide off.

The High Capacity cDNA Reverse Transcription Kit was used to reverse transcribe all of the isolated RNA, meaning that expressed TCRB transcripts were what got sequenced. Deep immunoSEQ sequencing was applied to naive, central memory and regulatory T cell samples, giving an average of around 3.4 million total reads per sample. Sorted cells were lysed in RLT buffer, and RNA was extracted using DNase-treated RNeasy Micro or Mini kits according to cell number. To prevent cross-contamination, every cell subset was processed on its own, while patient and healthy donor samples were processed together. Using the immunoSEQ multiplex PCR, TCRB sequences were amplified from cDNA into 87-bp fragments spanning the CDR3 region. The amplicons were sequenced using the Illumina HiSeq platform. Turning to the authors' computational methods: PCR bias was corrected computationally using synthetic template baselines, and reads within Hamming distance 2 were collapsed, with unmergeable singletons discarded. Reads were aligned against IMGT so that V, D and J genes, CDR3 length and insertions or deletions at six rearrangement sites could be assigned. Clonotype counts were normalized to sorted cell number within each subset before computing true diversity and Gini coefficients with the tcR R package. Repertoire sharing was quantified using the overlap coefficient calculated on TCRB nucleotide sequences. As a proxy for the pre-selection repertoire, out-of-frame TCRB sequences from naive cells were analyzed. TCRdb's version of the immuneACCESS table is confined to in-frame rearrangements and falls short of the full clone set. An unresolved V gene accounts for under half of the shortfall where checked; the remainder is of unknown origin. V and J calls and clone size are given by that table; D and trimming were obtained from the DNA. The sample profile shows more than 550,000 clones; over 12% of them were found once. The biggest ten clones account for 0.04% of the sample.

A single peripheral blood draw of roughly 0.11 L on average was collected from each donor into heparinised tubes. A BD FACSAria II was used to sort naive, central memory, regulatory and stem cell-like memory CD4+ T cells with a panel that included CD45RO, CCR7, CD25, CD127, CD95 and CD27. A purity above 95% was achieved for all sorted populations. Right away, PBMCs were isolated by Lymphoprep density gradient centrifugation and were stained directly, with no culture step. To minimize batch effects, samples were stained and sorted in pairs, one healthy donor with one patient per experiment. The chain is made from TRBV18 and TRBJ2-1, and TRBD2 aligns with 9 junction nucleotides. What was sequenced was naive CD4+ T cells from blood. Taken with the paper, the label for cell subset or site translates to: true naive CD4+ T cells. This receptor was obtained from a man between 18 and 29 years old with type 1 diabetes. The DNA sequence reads TGTGCCAGCTCAACCGCAGCGGGGGGTTCATACAATGAGCAGTTCTTC. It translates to CASSTAAGGSYNEQFF.